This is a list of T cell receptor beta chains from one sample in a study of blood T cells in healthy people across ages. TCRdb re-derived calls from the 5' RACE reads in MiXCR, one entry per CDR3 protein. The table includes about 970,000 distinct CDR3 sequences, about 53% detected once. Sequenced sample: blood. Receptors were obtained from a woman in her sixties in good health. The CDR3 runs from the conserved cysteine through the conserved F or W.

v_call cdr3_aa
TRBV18 CASSPEGLAGGDTQYF
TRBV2 CASTMLDGANVLTF
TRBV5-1 CASSPGLAGGRTGELFF
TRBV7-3 CASSLRTGGLGDTQYF
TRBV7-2 CASSRSGPGDTQYF
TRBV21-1 CASSKAPPVRANTEAFF
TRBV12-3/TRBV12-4 CASSLAHGQYGYTF
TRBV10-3 CAIKGTGRPDTQYF
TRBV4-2 CASSQGRIGVFDTGELFF
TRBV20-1 CSARDRGTSGPGELFF
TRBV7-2 CACSSQRWGGRSETQYF
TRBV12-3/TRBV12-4 CASSPSGGRAYEQYF
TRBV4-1 CASSSTVLEGEKLFF
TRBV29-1 CSGGQGSGWVEQYF
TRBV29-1 CSVRQGIYEQYF
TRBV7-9 CASSPRPGTAYEQYF
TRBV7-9 CASSLREGGPSDEQYF
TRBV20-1 CSAGTSYNEQFF
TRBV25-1 CASLGAGRYTF
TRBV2 CASSSEVNYGYTF
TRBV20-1 CSASPPETDYNEQFF
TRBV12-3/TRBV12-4 CASRGSGKVAYEQYF
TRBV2 CASYMWGAKNIQYF
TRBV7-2 CASTLRTLVQGEQYF
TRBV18 CASSRISMTPYEQYF
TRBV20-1 CSVADRATYEQYF
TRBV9 CASSGTTSDEQFF
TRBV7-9 CASSFDLRVNEKLFF
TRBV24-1 CATSEEDGYTF
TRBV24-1 CATRSTGGESGELFF
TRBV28 CASSEQDPKGNIQYF
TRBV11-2 CASSKGTGGTDTQYF
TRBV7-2 CASSRLAGGLRGSRDEQYF
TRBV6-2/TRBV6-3 CASSSGGGVAKNIQYF
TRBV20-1 CSAAGSSAPLHF
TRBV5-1 CASSVGLAGAGELFF
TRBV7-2 CASSLVGNEQFF
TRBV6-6 CASSYSDGRDSTDTQYF
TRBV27 CASRGGYGYTF
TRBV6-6 CASSYSGGANTGELFF
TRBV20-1 CSAHDRYSYEQYF
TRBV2 CASIGEYTGELFF
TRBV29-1 CSVNRDRVSDRRADEQFF
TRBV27 CASSPGLAGGNNEQYF
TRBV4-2 CASSPPSSYNSPLHF
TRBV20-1 CSATPTSGSGWETQYF
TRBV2 CASKGYGYTF
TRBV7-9 CASSEDSHEARTQYF
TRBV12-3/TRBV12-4 CASSPFVGSYEQYF
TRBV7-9 CASSPDTYEQYF
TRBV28 CASVGGSSGANVLTF
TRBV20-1 CSARVGADEQYF
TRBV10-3 CAITGTENTEAFF
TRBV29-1 CSVSRDRVRGETQYF
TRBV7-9 CASSLLQTNYGYTF
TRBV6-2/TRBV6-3 CATVWKVAGGDEQFF
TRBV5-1 CASSSSGTSGDTQYF
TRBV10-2 CASRDQGSDTQYF